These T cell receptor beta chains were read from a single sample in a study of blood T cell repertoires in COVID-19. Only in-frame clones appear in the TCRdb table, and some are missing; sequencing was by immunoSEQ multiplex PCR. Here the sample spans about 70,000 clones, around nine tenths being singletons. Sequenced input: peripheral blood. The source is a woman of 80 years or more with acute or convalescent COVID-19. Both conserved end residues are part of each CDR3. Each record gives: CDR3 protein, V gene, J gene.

CDR3: CASSTGQTDTQYF
V: TRBV6-5
J: TRBJ2-3

CDR3: CASSGTGGNQPQHF
V: TRBV2
J: TRBJ1-5

CDR3: CASSQDRTGHNQPQHF
V: TRBV3-1/TRBV3-2
J: TRBJ1-5

CDR3: CASSSGQGAKAFF
V: TRBV7-2
J: TRBJ1-1

CDR3: CASSKRENTEAFF
V: TRBV19
J: TRBJ1-1

CDR3: CASSIPGQTQYF
V: TRBV19
J: TRBJ2-3

CDR3: CASSRQRSYEQYF
V: TRBV7-2
J: TRBJ2-7

CDR3: CSARPGTGDTF
V: TRBV20-1
J: TRBJ1-2

CDR3: CASSESLNNSPLHF
V: TRBV14
J: TRBJ1-6

CDR3: CASSLRGRNGEAFF
V: TRBV6-5
J: TRBJ1-1

CDR3: CSASPGGGSGYTF
V: TRBV20-1
J: TRBJ1-2

CDR3: CASSSFLTSGSTDTQYF
V: TRBV11-2
J: TRBJ2-3

CDR3: CATTVGTGVTVF
V: TRBV28
J: TRBJ1-1

CDR3: CASRQGTNTGELFF
V: TRBV2
J: TRBJ2-2

CDR3: CASSEWDRANEKLFF
V: TRBV10-2
J: TRBJ1-4

CDR3: CASSYPGQNNEQFF
V: TRBV6-5
J: TRBJ2-1

CDR3: CASRQVYNSPLHF
V: TRBV28
J: TRBJ1-6

CDR3: CASRRQGPYEQYF
V: TRBV27
J: TRBJ2-7

CDR3: CASSPRGLAGVLPGELFF
V: TRBV27
J: TRBJ2-2

CDR3: CASSLQGNSYNSPLHF
V: TRBV27
J: TRBJ1-6

CDR3: CASSSSGQAYNEQFF
V: TRBV28
J: TRBJ2-1

CDR3: CASSLTGFRQPQHF
V: TRBV5-6
J: TRBJ1-5

CDR3: CASGRRTGGSETQYF
V: TRBV6-6
J: TRBJ2-5

CDR3: CASSPEAYNSPLHF
V: TRBV18
J: TRBJ1-6

CDR3: CAVGQTNEKLFF
V: TRBV10-3
J: TRBJ1-4

CDR3: CASLLSPGQGFGYTF
V: TRBV5-4
J: TRBJ1-2

CDR3: CASSFGSLNTEAFF
V: TRBV27
J: TRBJ1-1

CDR3: CASSHIDRGPAEAFF
V: TRBV7-9
J: TRBJ1-1

CDR3: CASSQQETGDYEQYF
V: TRBV4-2
J: TRBJ2-7

CDR3: CASSLLRGQEGYTF
V: TRBV7-2
J: TRBJ1-2

CDR3: CASSPLASTDTQYF
V: TRBV3-1/TRBV3-2
J: TRBJ2-3

CDR3: CASSSGTGGVYSPLHF
V: TRBV5-1
J: TRBJ1-6

CDR3: CASSTSGRSGFEF
V: TRBV28
J: TRBJ2-7

CDR3: CASSSGGGPGSGNTIYF
V: TRBV7-8
J: TRBJ1-3

CDR3: CATRGRLNEKLFF
V: TRBV7-2
J: TRBJ1-4

CDR3: CASRLTGDSPLHF
V: TRBV6-5
J: TRBJ1-6

CDR3: CSVKARQGDNQPQHF
V: TRBV29-1
J: TRBJ1-5

CDR3: CASVSGTANEQYF
V: TRBV28
J: TRBJ2-7

CDR3: CASSQTGSNSPLHF
V: TRBV3-1/TRBV3-2
J: TRBJ1-6

CDR3: CASSRGHSDTEAFF
V: TRBV5-1
J: TRBJ1-1

CDR3: CASKGLAGVGGTDTQYF
V: TRBV10-3
J: TRBJ2-3

CDR3: CASSFNRNQETQYF
V: TRBV6-5
J: TRBJ2-5

CDR3: CASSLFTGEGTEAFF
V: TRBV7-2
J: TRBJ1-1

CDR3: CAISGGLAGGSYNEQFF
V: TRBV10-3
J: TRBJ2-1

CDR3: CSASNANRDRGNSPLHF
V: TRBV20-1
J: TRBJ1-6

CDR3: CASHAHERAFF
V: TRBV2
J: TRBJ1-1

CDR3: CATGQGDYGYTF
V: TRBV12-3/TRBV12-4
J: TRBJ1-2

CDR3: CASTPDRAVTGELFF
V: TRBV2
J: TRBJ2-2

CDR3: CASRRVLDGYTF
V: TRBV2
J: TRBJ1-2